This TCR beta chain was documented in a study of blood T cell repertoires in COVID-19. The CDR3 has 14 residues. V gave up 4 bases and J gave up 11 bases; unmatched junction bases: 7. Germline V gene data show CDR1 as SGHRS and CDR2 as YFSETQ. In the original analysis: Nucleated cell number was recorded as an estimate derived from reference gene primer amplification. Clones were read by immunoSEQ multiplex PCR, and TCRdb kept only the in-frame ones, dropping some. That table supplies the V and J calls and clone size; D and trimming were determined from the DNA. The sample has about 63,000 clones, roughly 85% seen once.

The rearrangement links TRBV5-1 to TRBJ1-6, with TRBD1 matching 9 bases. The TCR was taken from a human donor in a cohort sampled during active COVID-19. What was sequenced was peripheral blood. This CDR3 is CASSRAQGAAPLHF. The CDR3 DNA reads TGCGCCAGCAGCCGAGCACAGGGGGCAGCACCCCTCCACTTT.